These 26 T cell receptor beta chains originate from one sample sequenced in a study of early T cells in non-severe SARS-CoV-2 infection listed by TCRdb under 2021. The library was prepared using 5' RACE. Sequenced using a NextSeq 500. TCRdb reanalyzed the raw reads on its own, using fastp at Q25 for trimming and MiXCR for clone calling, and kept in-frame beta chains. Entries that share a CDR3 protein sequence are merged under the most common genes and DNA. The sample has around 83,000 distinct CDR3 sequences on record, 8% to 13% of them singletons. The top ten clonotypes cover 8% of the sample. This specimen consisted of whole blood, obtained at baseline. Every receptor here comes from an adult who was a healthcare worker with PCR-confirmed SARS-CoV-2 infection or an uninfected control (not recorded which).

This clonotype was seen a few times. The rearrangement links TRBV6-4 to TRBJ2-2; TRBD1 is a possible D gene (6 bases). V was clipped by 0 bases and J by 7 bases, with 6 bases between them. Germline V CDR1 and CDR2: MRHNA, SNTAGT. This CDR3 contains 13 residues. In DNA, the CDR3 is TGTGCCAGCAGTGACTCGGACAGCGGGGAGCTGTTTTTT. Translated: CASSDSDSGELFF.

This clonotype has a handful of counts. This chain uses TRBV28 with TRBJ2-7; D gene uncertain. The germline gives CDR1 MDHEN, CDR2 SYDVKM. Trimming pared 4 bases from V and 1 base from J, leaving 5 bases between. The CDR3 is 12 residues long. CDR3 residues: CASSWESYEQYF. The CDR3, as DNA: TGTGCCAGCAGTTGGGAATCCTACGAGCAGTACTTC.

The rearrangement joins TRBV7-8 to TRBJ1-1, with unresolved D. CDR1 is SGHVS, CDR2 FQNEAQ, per germline. The CDR3 loop spans 15 amino acids. V lost 1 base and J lost 11, with 20 bases in between. As DNA, the CDR3 is TGTGCCAGCAGCTTAGAGGGTTTGGGCCCACTTGGGGCTTTCTTT. As protein: CASSLEGLGPLGAFF.

In its sample, this clonotype was seen many times. The rearrangement joins TRBV5-1 to TRBJ2-7; no clear D. This CDR3 comprises 14 residues. Trimming took 1 base from V and 3 from J, leaving 11 bases between them. Germline V gives CDR1 SGHRS, CDR2 YFSETQ. CDR3 protein: CASSLNSLGYEQYF. The CDR3 DNA follows: TGCGCCAGCAGCTTGAATAGCCTGGGCTACGAGCAGTACTTC.

The V gene is TRBV18, the J gene TRBJ1-1; a possible D gene is TRBD1 (6 bases). This CDR3 has 14 amino acids. The germline V gene has CDR1 KGHSH and CDR2 LQKENI. Trimming took off 0 bases at V and 4 bases at J, with 9 bases between the two ends. The DNA for the CDR3 is TGTGCCAGCTCACCACCGGGGGCGGCCACTGAAGCTTTCTTT. It translates to CASSPPGAATEAFF.

V and J are TRBV28 and TRBJ1-5; D remains unclear. Germline V gene data show CDR1 as MDHEN and CDR2 as SYDVKM. The CDR3 consists of 16 residues. V lost 7 bases and J 2 bases, leaving 18 bases between the germline ends. The CDR3 sequence is CASTGVAAGGNQPQHF. The DNA for the CDR3 is TGTGCCAGCACCGGGGTGGCGGCCGGGGGCAATCAGCCCCAGCATTTT.

This clonotype was recorded at least ten times. The CDR3 here is CASSPLAGAAGELFF. The CDR3 coding sequence is TGTGCCAGCAGCCCTCTAGCGGGAGCGGCCGGGGAGCTGTTTTTT. The chain combines TRBV7-6 with TRBJ2-2, with 10 bases fitting TRBD2. Germline CDR1 is SGHVS and CDR2 is FNYEAQ. The CDR3 runs to 15 residues. After removal of 5 bases from V and 6 bases from J, the junction contained 6 bases not matched to a gene.

The chain carries TRBV3-1 and TRBJ2-1; TRBD2 agrees at 8 bases. This CDR3 is 16 amino acids long. The V and J ends lost 0 bases and 8 bases, in that order; junction bases with no gene match: 9. CDR1 and CDR2 from the germline V gene are LGHDT and YNNKEL (reference sequence). The CDR3 protein is CASSQDRRGRTDEQFF. CDR3 sequence (DNA): TGTGCCAGCAGCCAAGATCGGCGCGGGAGGACAGATGAGCAGTTCTTC.

V is TRBV6-1 and J is TRBJ2-7, with 7 nucleotides matching TRBD1. The CDR3 is 15 amino acids. Germline trimming cut 0 bases from V and 12 bases from J; bases unmatched to any gene: 14. CDR1 MNHNS and CDR2 SASEGT come from the germline V gene. CDR3 nucleotide sequence: TGTGCCAGCAGTGAAGCAGGGGGCCTCCGGCTAAGGAGGTACTTC. Protein product: CASSEAGGLRLRRYF.

This clonotype was picked up many times. The rearrangement links TRBV2 to TRBJ2-5, with no clear D. The germline CDR1 and CDR2 sequences are SNHLY and FYNNEI. The V gene lost 4 bases and the J gene lost 6 bases, with 15 bases spanning the gap. This CDR3 has 14 amino acids. CDR3 amino acids: CASSAATVRKTQYF. In nucleotides, the CDR3 is TGTGCCAGCAGTGCCGCGACGGTTCGGAAGACCCAGTACTTC.

V usage is TRBV27 and J usage is TRBJ2-1; D might be TRBD2 (5 bases). Germline V gene lookup returns CDR1 MNHEY and CDR2 SMNVEV (reference sequence). Trimming shortened V by 3 bases and J by 1 base, and 7 bases separated the two germline ends. The CDR3 runs 14 residues. CDR3: CASSFLASYNEQFF. The CDR3 nucleotides read TGTGCCAGCAGTTTTCTAGCTTCCTACAATGAGCAGTTCTTC.

This clonotype was seen only a few times. The rearrangement joins TRBV6-1 to TRBJ1-6; TRBD1 is a possible D gene (6 bases). Germline V gene data show CDR1 as MNHNS and CDR2 as SASEGT. Trimming removed 1 base at V and 8 bases at J, with 12 bases between. The CDR3 runs to 15 residues. CDR3 bases: TGTGCCAGCAGTGAAGTCGGGGGGCACGATTCACCCCTCCACTTT. Translating gives CASSEVGGHDSPLHF.

This clonotype was seen a few times. The V and J genes are TRBV9 and TRBJ2-1; 8 bases agree with TRBD2. V gave up 3 bases and J gave up 5 bases; unmatched junction bases: 10. The CDR3 consists of 16 residues. Germline V CDR1 and CDR2: SGDLS, YYNGEE. For the CDR3, the DNA is TGTGCCAGCAGCGGTTCTGGAGCGGGAGTAGACAATGAGCAGTTCTTC. Amino acid sequence: CASSGSGAGVDNEQFF.

This clonotype was seen more than once but under ten times. The chain couples TRBV9 to TRBJ1-2; D might be TRBD1 (6 bases). CDR3 length equals 15 residues. Germline V lookup: CDR1 SGDLS, CDR2 YYNGEE. The V end lost 0 bases, the J end lost 2 bases, and 11 bases lay between the germline ends. The CDR3 DNA reads as TGTGCCAGCAGCGTAGTTGACAGGCCGAACTATGGCTACACCTTC. Residues: CASSVVDRPNYGYTF. Full variable domain (outside the CDR3, taken from reference TRBV9 and TRBJ1-2): DSGVTQTPKHLITATGQRVTLRCSPRSGDLSVYWYQQSLDQGLQFLIQYYNGEERAKGNILERFSAQQFPDLHSELNLSSLELGDSALYFCASSVVDRPNYGYTFGSGTRLTVV.

This chain connects TRBV11-1 to TRBJ1-1, with no clear D. Germline CDR1 reads SGHAT; CDR2 reads FQDESV (reference sequence). V shed 0 bases and J shed 2 bases, with 10 bases lying between them. This CDR3 region has 15 residues. As DNA, the CDR3 is TGTGCCAGCAGCTTAGCTGGGCCTGGTAACACTGAAGCTTTCTTT. It codes for CASSLAGPGNTEAFF.

This clonotype was picked up many times. V gene TRBV6-1 combines with J gene TRBJ1-5; 9 bases agree with TRBD1. This CDR3 is built from 16 residues. Germline CDR1 reads MNHNS; CDR2 reads SASEGT. J gave up 6 bases and V 3 bases, and 9 bases lay outside the gene matches. As DNA, the CDR3 is TGTGCCAGCAGTGAGCTTGGACAGGGGCTGGGTCAGCCCCAGCATTTT. It translates to CASSELGQGLGQPQHF.

This clonotype appeared a few times. V usage is TRBV7-9 and J usage is TRBJ2-1; D is unclear. The CDR3 has 12 amino acids. Germline loops: CDR1 SEHNR, CDR2 FQNEAQ (reference sequence). V lost 5 bases to trimming and J lost 9 bases, with 11 bases between them. CDR3 sequence reads: CASSPTFGEQFF. CDR3 in DNA: TGTGCCAGCAGCCCCACTTTTGGTGAGCAGTTCTTC.

This clonotype was detected many times. The chain employs TRBV7-8 and TRBJ2-1, with a tentative D call TRBD2 (6 bases). This CDR3 comprises 16 residues. V dropped 7 bases and J dropped 4 bases, with 20 bases sitting between them. Germline CDR1 is SGHVS and CDR2 is FQNEAQ. CDR3 DNA sequence: TGTGCCAGCACCATAAGAGGGACTCGCCTGTACAATGAGCAGTTCTTC. It is translated as CASTIRGTRLYNEQFF.

In its sample, this clonotype was seen a few times. The J gene is TRBJ2-1, the V gene TRBV24-1; D possibly corresponds to TRBD1 (6 bases). V shed 4 bases and J shed 8 bases, with 11 bases lying between them. The germline V gene encodes CDR1 KGHDR and CDR2 SFDVKD. CDR3 size: 13 residues. The CDR3 loop is CATSEIQGDEQFF. Written as DNA, the CDR3 is TGTGCCACCAGTGAAATACAGGGCGATGAGCAGTTCTTC.

CDR3 in amino acids: CASSVLPILTGANTGELFF. CDR3 coding DNA: TGTGCCAGCAGCGTACTACCGATCCTAACAGGGGCGAACACCGGGGAGCTGTTTTTT. This rearrangement joins TRBV9 to TRBJ2-2; 7 bases are shared with TRBD1. Germline-derived CDR1 and CDR2 are SGDLS and YYNGEE. The CDR3 length is 19 residues. V was clipped by 1 base and J by 0 bases; unmatched bases: 12.

V and J are TRBV6-1 and TRBJ1-4, with a possible D match to TRBD1 (6 bases). Germline V gene lookup returns CDR1 MNHNS and CDR2 SASEGT. This CDR3 is 12 amino acids long. With 5 bases removed from V and 8 bases from J, the gap between germline ends came to 9 bases. CDR3 DNA sequence: TGTGCCAGCAGTCAACAGGGAGAAAAACTGTTTTTT. Protein product: CASSQQGEKLFF.

J is TRBJ2-1 and V is TRBV12-3 or TRBV12-4; 9 nucleotides agree with TRBD2. This CDR3 has 20 amino acids. Trimming at V came to 4 bases and at J to 7 bases, leaving 23 bases not matched to a gene. The CDR3 here is CASSSTRAAGGPIGANEQFF. In DNA, the CDR3 is TGTGCCAGCAGTTCCACCAGGGCGGCGGGAGGGCCCATCGGAGCTAATGAGCAGTTCTTC.

The chain is built from TRBV28 and TRBJ2-7; D may be TRBD2 (6 bases). The CDR3 consists of 14 residues. Trimming left V 6 bases short and J 6 bases short, with 18 bases between. Germline V gene data show CDR1 as MDHEN and CDR2 as SYDVKM. CDR3 residues: CASRRVGPGAEQYF. The CDR3 nucleotides are TGTGCCAGCAGACGAGTTGGCCCGGGAGCCGAGCAGTACTTC.

This clonotype was counted at least ten times. This chain connects TRBV2 to TRBJ2-1, with D possibly being TRBD2 (5 bases). The CDR3 is made up of 11 amino acids. Germline CDR1 and CDR2: SNHLY and FYNNEI. The germline V and J ends were trimmed by 6 bases and 12 bases, with 12 bases remaining between them. The CDR3 protein is CASSPRESQFF. DNA for the CDR3: TGTGCCAGCAGCCCTCGGGAATCGCAGTTCTTC.

This clonotype was counted at least ten times. The chain links TRBV27 to TRBJ1-5, with 7 bases that match TRBD1. The germline CDR1 and CDR2 sequences are MNHEY and SMNVEV (reference sequence). The V segment lost 5 bases and the J segment 2 bases; nucleotides outside the gene matches: 9. The CDR3 is made up of 16 amino acids. As DNA, the CDR3 is TGTGCCAGCAGTCCACGGGGACAGTCGGGCAATCAGCCCCAGCATTTT. It is translated as CASSPRGQSGNQPQHF.

The rearrangement joins TRBV9 to TRBJ2-1; D is perhaps TRBD1 or TRBD2 (5 bases each). Germline loops: CDR1 SGDLS, CDR2 YYNGEE. V lost 0 bases and J lost 8, with 15 bases in between. The CDR3 runs to 15 residues. CDR3 sequence reads: CASSVAPSLGDEQFF. CDR3 DNA sequence: TGTGCCAGCAGCGTAGCCCCCTCTTTGGGGGATGAGCAGTTCTTC. The full variable domain, in which reference TRBV9 and TRBJ2-1 provide the parts outside the CDR3, is DSGVTQTPKHLITATGQRVTLRCSPRSGDLSVYWYQQSLDQGLQFLIQYYNGEERAKGNILERFSAQQFPDLHSELNLSSLELGDSALYFCASSVAPSLGDEQFFGPGTRLTVL.